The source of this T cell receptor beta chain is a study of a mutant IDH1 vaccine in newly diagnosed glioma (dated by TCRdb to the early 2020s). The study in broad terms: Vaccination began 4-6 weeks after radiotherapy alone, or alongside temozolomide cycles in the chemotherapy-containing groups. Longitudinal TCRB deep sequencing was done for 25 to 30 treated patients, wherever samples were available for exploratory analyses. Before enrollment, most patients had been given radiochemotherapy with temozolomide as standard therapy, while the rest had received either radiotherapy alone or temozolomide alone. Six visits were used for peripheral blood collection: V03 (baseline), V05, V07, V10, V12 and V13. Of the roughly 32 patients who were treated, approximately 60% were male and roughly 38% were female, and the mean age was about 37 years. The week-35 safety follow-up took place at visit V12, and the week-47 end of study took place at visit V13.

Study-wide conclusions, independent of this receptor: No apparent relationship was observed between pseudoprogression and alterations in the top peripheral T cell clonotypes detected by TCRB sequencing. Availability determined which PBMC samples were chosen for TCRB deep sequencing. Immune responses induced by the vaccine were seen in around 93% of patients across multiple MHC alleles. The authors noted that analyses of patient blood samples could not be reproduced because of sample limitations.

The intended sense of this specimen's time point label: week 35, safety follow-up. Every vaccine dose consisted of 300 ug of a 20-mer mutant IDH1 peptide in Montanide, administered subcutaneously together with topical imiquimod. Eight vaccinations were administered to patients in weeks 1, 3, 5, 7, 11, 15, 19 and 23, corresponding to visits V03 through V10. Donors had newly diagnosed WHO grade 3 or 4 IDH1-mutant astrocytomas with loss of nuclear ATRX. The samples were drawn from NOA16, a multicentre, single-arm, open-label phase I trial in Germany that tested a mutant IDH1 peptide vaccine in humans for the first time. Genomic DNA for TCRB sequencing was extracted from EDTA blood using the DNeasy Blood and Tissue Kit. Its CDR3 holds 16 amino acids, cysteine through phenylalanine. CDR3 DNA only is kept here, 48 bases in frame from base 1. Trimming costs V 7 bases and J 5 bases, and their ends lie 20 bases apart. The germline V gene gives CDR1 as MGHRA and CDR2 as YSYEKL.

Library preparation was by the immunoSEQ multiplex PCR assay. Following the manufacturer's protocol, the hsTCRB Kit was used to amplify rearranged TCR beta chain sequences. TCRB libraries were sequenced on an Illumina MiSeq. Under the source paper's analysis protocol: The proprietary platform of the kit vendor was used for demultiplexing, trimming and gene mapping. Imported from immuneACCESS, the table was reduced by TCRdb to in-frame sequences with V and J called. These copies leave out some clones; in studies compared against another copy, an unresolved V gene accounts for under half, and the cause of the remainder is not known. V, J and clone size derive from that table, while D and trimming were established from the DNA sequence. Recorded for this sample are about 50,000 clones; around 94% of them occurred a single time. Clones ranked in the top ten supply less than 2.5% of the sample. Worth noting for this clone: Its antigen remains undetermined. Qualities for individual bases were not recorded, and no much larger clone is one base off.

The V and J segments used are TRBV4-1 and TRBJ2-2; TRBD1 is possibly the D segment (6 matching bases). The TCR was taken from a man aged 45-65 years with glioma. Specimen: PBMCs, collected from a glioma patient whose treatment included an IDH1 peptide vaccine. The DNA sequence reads TGCGCCAGCAAAGAATTACCGGGACACCTAACCGGGGAGCTGTTTTTT. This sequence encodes CASKELPGHLTGELFF.